This T cell receptor (beta chain) was recorded in a study of cytomegalovirus exposure and HLA in healthy donors (dated by TCRdb to 2017 to 2019). Study-level background: In an earlier analysis of under 600 of the donors, 250 to 350 Gb of sequence data and 90 million to 120 million unique TCR beta sequences from 150 million to 200 million T cells were reported. The genetic ancestry cluster associated with self-reported Caucasian donors included around 76% of the 398 genotyped donors. The study used immunosequencing to profile the T cell repertoires of approximately 640 subjects and linked those repertoires to cytomegalovirus serostatus. An earlier analysis of roughly 600 of the donors used high-throughput TCR beta sequencing to judge whether each TCR beta V gene segment behaved as functional or pseudogenic. Four or five DR-DQ haplotypes were handled as single units for association and clustering, since linkage in the cohort was strong. An early release that covered about 640 HLA-typed donors contained approximately 320 gigabases of sequencing data and around 85 million unique TCR sequences. Donor age, sex, ethnicity and CMV serostatus were compiled together with the repertoire data. In a later genetic analysis, genome-wide SNP genotypes for 398 of the 666 donors were used, and that subset was treated as a discovery cohort. High-throughput TCR immunosequencing, statistical association of individual TCRs with disease status, and machine learning were combined to predict cytomegalovirus infection status. Typing coverage differed by locus: A, B, C, DRB1 and DQB1 were typed in about 629-640 donors, DQA1 in about 510, DPA1 in around 580, and DPB1 in approximately 450. Along with the roughly 700-subject first cohort, a separate validation cohort of about 110 different subjects was used. Across approximately 420 genotyped donors of the cohort, an average of about 220,000 unique TCR beta nucleotide sequences per donor were sequenced, and 15% to 20% of those sequences were non-productive. Both class I and class II loci were covered by HLA typing, at four-digit resolution. The study aimed to test whether cataloging public T cell receptors could reveal signatures of past pathogen exposure. Rather than using new phenotypic data, the later analysis identified candidate immune exposures from TCR beta sequences and from how often those sequences occurred across donors. To study patterns of TCR occurrence, a later analysis re-analyzed previously published TCR beta repertoires from around 660 donors and added high-resolution HLA genotyping. Every repertoire in the discovery cohort had been generated on one and the same sequencing platform. What the authors observed across the whole study: Only TCR beta chains were sequenced in this cohort, and the absence of alpha or paired-chain data limited detectable features. A further reported finding was that TCR beta sequences accurately predicted the HLA-A and HLA-B alleles for most subjects in the first cohort. Across donors, most TCR sequences were observed very rarely, whereas some public TCRs were present in many individuals. In a later analysis, 16,951 TCR beta sequences were associated with specific HLA alleles at a false discovery rate of 0.05. A few of the identified cytomegalovirus-associated TCR beta chains were confirmed in vitro to be specific for cytomegalovirus antigens. Some IMGT-functional V segments, including TRBV6-2 and TRBV6-3, could not be distinguished by the 87-base-pair reads and were therefore excluded. Most CMV-associated TCR beta chains appeared to be HLA-restricted in a later analysis, and the HLA associations seemed to be driven largely by CMV exposure. A later analysis found that TCR association rates varied across HLA loci, with DRB1 alleles showing the most associated TCRs and HLA-C alleles the fewest. The only immune exposure information available for the cohort was CMV serostatus. A later analysis found that HLA-associated TCR beta chains were more clonally expanded and had lower generation probabilities than equally common non-associated chains. Several of the top co-occurrence clusters appeared to be linked to parvovirus B19, influenza, CMV and Epstein-Barr virus, according to a later analysis. According to the authors, the approach could potentially be generalized to other disease states and immunological phenotypes. A cluster of highly shared sequence variants was judged likely to be a technical artifact of the sequencing pipeline. Correlated functional status among segregating V segments might be attributable to linkage disequilibrium, but an unknown experimental factor could not be ruled out. A later genetic analysis associated a missense DCLRE1C variant with V-gene and J-gene trimming of TCR beta chains, and an independent cohort replicated the association. Broadly in line with IMGT annotations, most TCR beta V segments showed up in productive rearrangements about 90% or about 30% of the time in an earlier analysis of several hundred of the donors. In the study, some 180 TCR beta chains were listed as associated with cytomegalovirus. In both the original and validation cohorts, the classifier was reported to diagnose cytomegalovirus status with high specificity and sensitivity. When HLA alleles, especially DR and DQ, strongly co-occurred, attributing TCR associations to individual alleles was difficult. Presence/absence analyses assumed roughly uniform sequencing depth across donors, an assumption that may not hold. Because some donors lacked HLA typing at each locus, the association tests relied only on the typed subset. The earlier analysis of fewer than 750 of the donors excluded about 16 rarely observed V segments, including chromosome 9 orphons, because counts were too low. In a later genetic analysis, fewer N-insertions in productive TCRs were reported among donors in an Asian-associated ancestry cluster than the roughly 700-donor mean.

Libraries were constructed by the immunoSEQ multiplex PCR assay. A mixture of 60 forward primers for TCR Vbeta segments and 13 reverse primers for TCR Jbeta segments was used in the multiplex PCR. The CDR3 region of rearranged TCR beta genes was amplified from genomic DNA with a multiplex PCR assay. Amplified TCR beta libraries were sequenced as 87-base-pair reads on the Illumina HiSeq System. The source study handled its data this way. Across the roughly 700 repertoires, a later analysis counted around 80 million unique TCR beta chains, some 11 million of which were shared by at least two donors. Raw reads were error-corrected and collapsed into unique sequences with a nearest-neighbor algorithm that merged closely related sequences to remove PCR and sequencing errors. CDR3 sequences were aligned to IMGT reference sequences to assign V, D and J gene segments. For a sequence to be retained, at least a six-nucleotide match to both a V gene segment and a J gene segment was required. Rearrangements were classified as productive when the CDR3 lacked stop codons and remained in frame with V and J, and all other rearrangements were classified as non-productive. CDR3 was defined according to IMGT convention as the region running from the second conserved V-encoded cysteine to the conserved J-encoded phenylalanine. The earlier analysis of about 570 of the donors excluded any sequence lacking an unambiguous match to a single V gene segment. An earlier analysis of 450 to 650 of the donors called V segments functional above 56.7% productive rearrangements and segregating when the between-donor standard deviation exceeded 5%. A statistical classification framework was built for diagnosing cytomegalovirus status from the catalog of TCR beta chain sequences. In a later analysis, TCR nucleotide sequences were compared against IMGT/GENE-DB human TR gene sequences so that V and J genes could be assigned. A later analysis assigned CDR3 sequences and most-parsimonious VDJ recombination scenarios with the TCRdist pipeline. In a later analysis, each TCR beta chain was defined by its CDR3 amino acid sequence together with its V-gene family, and reads lacking a unique V-gene family were excluded. As a way to deal with suspected cross-contamination and a sequencing artifact, a later analysis dropped 450 to 600 nucleotide sequences that were highly shared and had low generation probability. In a later analysis, a clonal expansion index for each public chain was calculated from normalized within-repertoire ranks of inferred template counts. A later analysis computed generation probabilities with a VDJ recombination model fitted to out-of-frame rearrangements, and checked the results against IGoR. Hypergeometric tests were used in a later analysis to score TCR-TCR, TCR-HLA and TCR-CMV co-occurrence, with a repertoire-size bias correction applied to the TCR pairs. A later analysis estimated false discovery rates by permuting HLA or CMV assignments 20 times. In a later analysis, co-occurring TCRs were grouped using DBSCAN, with TCRdist sequence similarity added in when clustering inside HLA-allele-positive subsets. Repertoires with fewer than 30,000 or more than 120,000 public chains were left out of co-occurrence clustering, as were several repertoires with anomalous nucleotide sharing. Drawn from immuneACCESS, this table holds only the in-frame rearrangements with V and J called that TCRdb kept. Clones are partly lost; checked studies trace under half to an unresolved V gene and leave the rest unexplained. V, J and clone size were drawn from that table, and D and trimming were deduced from the DNA. In this sample the table shows about 110,000 clones, approximately 80% of which occur a single time. The ten largest account for around 5.3% of the sample.

In total, around 600 healthy bone marrow donors made up the cohort. All cohort members were sampled while nominally healthy, although unrecorded immune exposures were likely present. The donor was CMV seronegative and belonged to the group of 350 to 400 seronegative cohort members. Every donor gave a peripheral blood sample, and the peripheral blood mononuclear cells from that sample were used for TCR beta sequencing. The Qiagen DNeasy Blood Extraction Kit was used to extract genomic DNA from the blood cell samples. With regard to this clone: The target of this receptor is not known. It has no much larger one-base neighbor in the sample; base qualities were not kept.

CDR1 and CDR2 are drawn from the germline V gene (reference sequence): MNHEY, SMNVEV. From V the trimming removes 5 bases and from J it removes 6 bases, while the gene matches leave 14 bases of the junction unaccounted for. The CDR3 runs 16 residues from the cysteine to the phenylalanine. Kept here is only the CDR3 DNA, which spans 48 bases and is read in frame from base 1. This chain is built from TRBV27 and TRBJ1-2, with TRBD1 identical over 8 junction bases. The source material was PBMCs. This clonotype originated in a male donor in good health and CMV-seronegative. CDR3 sequence: CASSIDRGGIPDGYTF. The DNA sequence follows: TGTGCCAGCAGTATAGACAGGGGAGGTATTCCAGATGGCTACACCTTC.